Each of the 12 T cell receptor beta chains below was sequenced from the same sample in a study of blood T cell repertoires in COVID-19. This table comes from immunoSEQ multiplex PCR, and its TCRdb copy is limited to in-frame clones, with some not included. Of about 330,000 clones listed, over 75% are singletons. Sequenced sample: PBMCs or T cells enriched from blood (not recorded which). The receptors were gathered from a woman aged 18-29 years who had recovered from COVID-19.

The J gene is TRBJ2-4, the V gene TRBV28; D might be TRBD2 (6 bases). Trimming pared 2 bases from V and 11 bases from J, leaving 10 bases between. CDR1 MDHEN and CDR2 SYDVKM come from the germline V gene. This CDR3 spans 12 amino acids. The CDR3 loop reads CASSLPVAVQYF. CDR3 coding DNA: TGTGCCAGCAGTTTACCCGTAGCGGTTCAGTACTTC.

The V and J genes are TRBV7-6 and TRBJ2-3; 7 bases are a match to TRBD1. The CDR3 runs 15 residues. J lost 6 bases, V lost 5 bases, and 11 bases had no gene match. Germline lookup yields CDR1 SGHVS and CDR2 FNYEAQ. The CDR3, as DNA: TGTGCCAGCAGCCCGGGACAGCCTCCAACGGATACGCAGTATTTT. This gives the protein CASSPGQPPTDTQYF. Combining the CDR3 with reference TRBV7-6 and TRBJ2-3 gives the whole variable domain GAGVSQSPRYKVTKRGQDVALRCDPISGHVSLYWYRQALGQGPEFLTYFNYEAQQDKSGLPNDRFSAERPEGSISTLTIQRTEQRDSAMYRCASSPGQPPTDTQYFGPGTRLTVL.

The chain recombines TRBV3-1 (or the pseudogene TRBV3-2) with TRBJ2-2; TRBD1 is a possible D gene (6 bases). V lost 0 bases and J lost 6, with 11 bases in between. From germline, CDR1 is LGHDT and CDR2 YNNKEL (reference sequence). CDR3 length: 15 amino acids. CDR3 DNA: TGTGCCAGCAGCCAAGATGCAGGGGTATCCGGGGAGCTGTTTTTT. Its protein is CASSQDAGVSGELFF.

The rearrangement links TRBV11-1 to TRBJ2-2; tentative D call: TRBD1 (5 bases). V shed 5 bases and J shed 6 bases, with 10 bases lying between them. Germline V gene sequence: CDR1 SGHAT, CDR2 FQDESV (reference sequence). The CDR3 contains 13 residues. The CDR3 is CASSLAGPGELFF. CDR3 bases: TGTGCCAGCAGCCTGGCAGGGCCCGGGGAGCTGTTTTTT.

The chain couples TRBV5-1 to TRBJ2-1; D gene unclear. Germline V gene sequence: CDR1 SGHRS, CDR2 YFSETQ. This CDR3 has 13 residues. Trimming removed 5 bases from V and 1 base from J, with 7 bases in between. This CDR3 is CASSRGSYNEQFF. Here the CDR3 DNA reads TGCGCCAGCAGTCGAGGTTCCTACAATGAGCAGTTCTTC.

This sequence joins TRBV3-1 (or the pseudogene TRBV3-2) and TRBJ1-2; D gene unclear. Germline CDR1 and CDR2: LGHDT and YNNKEL (reference sequence). This CDR3 region has 13 residues. V was trimmed by 4 bases and J by 5 bases, leaving 11 bases between them. In DNA, the CDR3 is TGTGCCAGCAGCCGTTCAGGATCTTATGGCTACACCTTC. As protein: CASSRSGSYGYTF.

V gene TRBV28 combines with J gene TRBJ2-1; 8 bases map to TRBD1. Trimming took 2 bases from V and 13 from J; bases not matched to a gene: 4. Germline V lookup: CDR1 MDHEN, CDR2 SYDVKM. The CDR3 consists of 12 residues. The CDR3 region is CASSLLDRVQFF. CDR3 sequence (DNA): TGTGCCAGCAGTTTACTGGACAGGGTACAGTTCTTC.

In its sample, this clone was seen a few times. The chain uses TRBV7-9 and TRBJ2-2, with D possibly TRBD1 on 6 matching bases. CDR3 length: 15 residues. Germline CDR1 and CDR2: SEHNR and FQNEAQ (reference sequence). V shed 5 bases and J shed 1 base, with 11 bases lying between them. The CDR3 sequence is CASSNTGLNTGELFF. The CDR3 DNA reads TGTGCCAGCAGCAATACAGGGTTGAACACCGGGGAGCTGTTTTTT.

The chain carries TRBV7-9 and TRBJ1-3; maybe TRBD1 (5 bases). V shed 3 bases and J shed 2 bases, with 14 bases lying between them. The germline CDR1 and CDR2 sequences are SEHNR and FQNEAQ (reference sequence). The CDR3 has 16 amino acids. Here the CDR3 DNA reads TGTGCCAGCAGCTTCTACGACAGACCGCCTGGAAACACCATATATTTT. As protein: CASSFYDRPPGNTIYF.

The V and J genes are TRBV5-1 and TRBJ2-1; TRBD2 is a possible D gene (5 bases). Per germline, CDR1 SGHRS and CDR2 YFSETQ. The CDR3 is 14 residues long. V lost 7 bases and J lost 4, with 15 bases in between. The CDR3 nucleotides read TGCGCCAGCTCCCTCCGGGCGGGTTACAATGAGCAGTTCTTC. Protein sequence: CASSLRAGYNEQFF.

J is TRBJ1-1 and V is TRBV10-1; D is possibly TRBD1 (6 bases). The CDR3 contains 15 residues. In germline, CDR1 is WNHNN, CDR2 SYGVQD (reference sequence). Deletions cut 0 bases from V and 1 base from J, with 9 bases between. CDR3 DNA sequence: TGCGCCAGCAGTGAGTCCGGGACAACGAACACTGAAGCTTTCTTT. This sequence encodes CASSESGTTNTEAFF.

The chain links TRBV4-1 to TRBJ2-7; D is uncertain. This CDR3 has 13 amino acids. V dropped 1 base and J dropped 6 bases, with 10 bases sitting between them. Germline CDR1 MGHRA, CDR2 YSYEKL. The CDR3 here is CASSQVEDGEQYF. The CDR3 nucleotides are TGCGCCAGCAGCCAAGTAGAGGATGGCGAGCAGTACTTC.